The T cell receptor (beta chain) described here comes from a study of blood T cells in healthy people across ages (dated by TCRdb to the mid-2010s). Regarding the complete study: Template switching captured roughly one uniquely barcoded TCR beta cDNA molecule per two T cells in model experiments. To track age-related changes in TCR beta repertoire diversity, the study relied on deep sequencing normalized with unique cDNA molecular identifiers. The donors were divided into four age groups: young (average approximately 16 years), middle-aged (about 39), aged (approximately 62) and long-lived (nearly 85). For two donors (one aged 18 to 29 and one aged 80 or older), the study analyzed two additional independent replicas of 1 million unique cDNA reads from the same blood draw.

This clonotype has just a few counts. The antigen it binds to is not known. It has no much larger one-base neighbor in the sample; base qualities were not kept. What the authors observed across the whole study: Estimates of total diversity from one million sequenced T cells were regarded as lower bounds and underestimates. The CMV infection status of donors was not known, potentially confounding age-related changes in expanded clonotypes. The percentage of naive T cells measured by flow cytometry correlated strongly with observed TCR beta diversity. As age increased, observed TCR beta diversity per million T cells dropped in a roughly linear way, and a significant reduction was already evident by age 40. The long-lived group showed more naive CD4+ T cells, fewer expanded clones and increased TCR diversity than the aged group, suggesting age selection. Bulk unsorted PBMC profiling prevented conclusive comparison of naive and antigen-experienced compartments.

The method behind the library was 5' RACE. The instrument was an Illumina HiSeq 2500. A second 7 to 11 cycle PCR used a sample-barcoded 5' primer and a J-beta primer mix. A unique molecular identifier was introduced onto each TCR beta cDNA molecule by a template-switch 5' adaptor carrying 12 random nucleotides. Each sample yielded at least 2.5 million CDR3-containing paired-end reads. First-strand cDNA synthesis was performed from all RNA using the Mint cDNA synthesis kit, with priming by a TRBC-specific oligonucleotide. All cDNA was treated with uracil-DNA glycosylase and then went through a first 18-cycle PCR with the universal primers M1SS and BC2_uni_R. The authors processed their data as follows. For normalization, 1 million high-quality reads, each with a distinct molecular identifier, were randomly selected from each sample. Reads sharing molecular identifiers were discarded rather than binned into consensus sequences. MiTCR, set to a Q25 quality threshold and the strictest error-elimination algorithm, was used for CDR3 identification, clonotype clustering and error correction. Lower-bound total TCR beta diversity was estimated with a nonparametric unseen species model using Euler transformation. TCRdb's own reprocessing of the public reads used fastp at Q25 and MiXCR and kept productive beta chains. Rows are unified per CDR3 protein, each entry keeping the most common DNA and genes. These V and J calls originate from TCRdb's pipeline instead of the authors' own analysis. Across this sample there are approximately 760,000 distinct CDR3 sequences, with approximately 25% seen only once. Under 10% of the sample is held by the ten biggest clonotypes.

Donors were around 37 systemically healthy Caucasian individuals from Russia aged roughly 6 to 90 years. Each donor gave about 9.7 milliliters of peripheral blood, drawn into EDTA-treated Vacutainer tubes. Ficoll-Paque density-gradient centrifugation was used to isolate PBMCs, with at least 6 million per sample. Trizol reagent was used to extract total RNA from PBMCs, with at least 5 micrograms per sample. For every donor, flow cytometry on a PBMC aliquot measured the percentage of naive CD45RAhigh/CD27high T cells. The data also belong to a second study, concerning T cells of mothers and their children. In that second paper, the authors write: Donors were nine systemically healthy Caucasian individuals: three mothers and their six children. cDNA synthesis used all of the extracted RNA, with roughly 1.6 ug of RNA in each 15 ul reaction. In the second PCR, the M1S primer added sample barcodes and 2-4 random nucleotides. Each mother yielded over 8 million TCR beta CDR3 reads and each child roughly 3.1 million reads. In both related and unrelated pairs, thymic selection shapes the output of TCR recombination in a similar way, with inherited differences having only a minor effect. Normalized repertoire overlap was always slightly but never significantly higher in related than unrelated mother-child pairs. No persistent microchimeric T cell clones were detected, at a sensitivity of around 97 clones per million clonotypes. To look for features that set related mother-child pairs apart from unrelated individuals, the researchers ran deep NGS to compare the TCR beta repertoires of mothers and children. On average, the children were about 10 +/- 4 years old, while the mothers were 40 +/- 4 years old. After adapter ligation with NEBNext reagents, the libraries were sequenced on Illumina HiSeq 2000 with 100+100 nt paired-end reads. To prevent cross-contamination, the mother and child libraries were prepared one month apart and sequenced in separate runs. Each donor had between roughly 500,000 and 2,100,000 distinct TCR beta clonotypes identified. Naive TCR beta clonotypes were estimated from low-frequency clonotypes matched to each donor's FACS-determined naive share, without sorting.

This TCR was recovered from a boy between 5 and 17 years old in good health. Sequenced sample: blood.

CDR3 loop: CASSQDSRFRTASKKETQYF. The sequenced DNA is TGTGCCAGCAGCCAAGATTCGAGGTTTCGGACAGCCTCCAAAAAAGAGACCCAGTACTTC. This receptor chain uses TRBV3-1 and TRBJ2-5, with a tentative D gene TRBD1 over 6 matching bases. V was cut back by 0 bases and J by 3 bases, leaving a gap of 26 bases between them. The CDR3 runs 20 amino acids, cysteine and phenylalanine included. Only the CDR3 portion is preserved as DNA: 60 bases, with reading frame beginning at the first base. Sequences LGHDT (CDR1) and YNNKEL (CDR2) are obtained from the germline V gene (reference sequence).